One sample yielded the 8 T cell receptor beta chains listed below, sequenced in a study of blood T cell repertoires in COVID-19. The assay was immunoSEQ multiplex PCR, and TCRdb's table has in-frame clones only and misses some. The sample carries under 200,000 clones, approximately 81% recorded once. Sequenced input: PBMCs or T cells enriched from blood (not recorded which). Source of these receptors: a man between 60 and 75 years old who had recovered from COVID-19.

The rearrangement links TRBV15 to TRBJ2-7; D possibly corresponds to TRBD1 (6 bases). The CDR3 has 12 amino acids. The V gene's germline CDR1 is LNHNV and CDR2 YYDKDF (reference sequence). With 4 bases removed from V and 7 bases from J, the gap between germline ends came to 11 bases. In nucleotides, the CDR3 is TGTGCCACCAGCAACCAGGGGTGGGAGCAGTACTTC. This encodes CATSNQGWEQYF.

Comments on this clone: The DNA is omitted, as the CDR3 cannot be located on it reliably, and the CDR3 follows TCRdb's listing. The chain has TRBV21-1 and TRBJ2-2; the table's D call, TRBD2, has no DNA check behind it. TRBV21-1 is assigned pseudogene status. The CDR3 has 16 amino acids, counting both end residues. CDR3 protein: CASSVAGGIRVGELFF.

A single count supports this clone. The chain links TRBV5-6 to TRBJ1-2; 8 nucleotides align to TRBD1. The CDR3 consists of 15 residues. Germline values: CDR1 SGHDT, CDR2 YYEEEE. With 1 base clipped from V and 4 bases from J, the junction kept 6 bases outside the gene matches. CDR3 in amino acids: CASSLRRGLGYGYTF. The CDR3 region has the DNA TGTGCCAGCAGCTTGCGCAGGGGGCTAGGCTATGGCTACACCTTC.

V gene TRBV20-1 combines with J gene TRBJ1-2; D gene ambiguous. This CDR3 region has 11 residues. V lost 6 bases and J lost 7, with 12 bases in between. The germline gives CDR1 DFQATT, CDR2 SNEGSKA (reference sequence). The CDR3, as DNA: TGCAGTGCCAAGACGACTGGTGGCTACACCTTC. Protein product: CSAKTTGGYTF.

CDR3 sequence (DNA): TGTGCCAGCAGTTCACTCCACAAGGGGGCGCATAATTCACCCCTCCACTTT. Encoded protein: CASSSLHKGAHNSPLHF. V and J are TRBV28 and TRBJ1-6; 7 bases line up with TRBD1. Germline-derived CDR1 and CDR2 are MDHEN and SYDVKM. CDR3 length equals 17 residues. V lost 4 bases to trimming and J lost 5 bases; unmatched junction nucleotides: 11.

The CDR3 sequence is CASSPGWGQGNQPQHF. As DNA, the CDR3 is TGCGCCAGCAGCCCCGGCTGGGGACAGGGAAATCAGCCCCAGCATTTT. The V gene is TRBV5-1, the J gene TRBJ1-5, with TRBD1 matching 9 bases. Germline V gives CDR1 SGHRS, CDR2 YFSETQ. The CDR3 loop spans 16 amino acids. With V trimmed by 4 bases and J by 4 bases, 9 bases remained unmatched.

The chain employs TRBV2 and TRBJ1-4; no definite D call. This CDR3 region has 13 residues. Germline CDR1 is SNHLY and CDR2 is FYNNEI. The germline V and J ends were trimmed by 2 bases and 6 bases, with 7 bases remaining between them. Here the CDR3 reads CASSELAHEKLFF. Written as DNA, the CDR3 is TGTGCCAGCAGTGAACTGGCCCATGAAAAACTGTTTTTT.

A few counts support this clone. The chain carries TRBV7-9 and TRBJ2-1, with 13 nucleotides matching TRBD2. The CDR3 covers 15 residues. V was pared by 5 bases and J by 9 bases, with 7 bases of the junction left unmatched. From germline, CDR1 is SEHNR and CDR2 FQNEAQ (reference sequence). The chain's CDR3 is CASSAGLAGEGEQFF. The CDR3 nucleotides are TGTGCCAGCAGCGCCGGACTAGCGGGGGAGGGTGAGCAGTTCTTC.